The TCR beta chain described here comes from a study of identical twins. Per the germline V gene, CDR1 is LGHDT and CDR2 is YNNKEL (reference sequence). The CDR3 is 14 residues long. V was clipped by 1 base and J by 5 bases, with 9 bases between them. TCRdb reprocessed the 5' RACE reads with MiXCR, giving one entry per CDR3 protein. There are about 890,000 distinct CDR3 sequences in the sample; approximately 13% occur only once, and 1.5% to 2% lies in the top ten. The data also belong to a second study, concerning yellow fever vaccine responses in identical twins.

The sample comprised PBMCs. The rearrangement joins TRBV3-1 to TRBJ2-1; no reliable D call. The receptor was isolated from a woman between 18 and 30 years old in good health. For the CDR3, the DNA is TGTGCCAGCAGCCAAGCCGGCCCTAACAATGAGCAGTTCTTC. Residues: CASSQAGPNNEQFF.